Sequencing of this T cell receptor beta chain was carried out in a study of blood T cell repertoires in COVID-19 (dated by TCRdb to the early 2020s). For the study in its entirety: Samples from collaborators originated in the United States, Italy and Spain and spanned both the acute and convalescent phases of COVID-19. Nearly every sample came with metadata listing a de-identified subject ID, COVID-19 status, age in years and sex. Where HLA class I and class II types were available, the types were taken from metadata supplied by the sample provider, not from assay-based typing. A freely available public database, intended as a resource for researchers studying the immune response to SARS-CoV-2, is where the repertoires were released. Subjects who had been exposed to COVID-19, were actively infected with it, or had recovered from it provided the deeply sampled blood TCRbeta repertoires that made up the dataset. The material from the prospective study consisted of cDNA or gDNA derived from T cells, B-cell-depleted T cells, or PBMCs. The samples were drawn from the first 160 participants of the ongoing ImmuneRACE study and from under 1,500 subjects provided by 6 global collaborators.

Measured from the cysteine to the phenylalanine, the CDR3 is 14 residues long. Only the CDR3 portion is preserved as DNA: 42 bases, with reading frame beginning at the first base. V drops 2 bases and J drops 2 bases, leaving 10 bases in between. The germline V gene encodes CDR1 MNHEY and CDR2 SVGAGI. Paper-wide results and their limitations: How much clinical and demographic metadata was included differed by source and by participant, and the metadata was provided uncurated.

TCRbeta CDR3 regions were amplified from genomic DNA by means of the immunoSEQ Assay, a bias-controlled multiplex PCR. As for how the authors treated the data: The number of nucleated cells in each sample was estimated by amplification of reference gene primers within the assay. To quantify the absolute abundance of each unique TCRbeta CDR3 rearrangement, sequence reads were collapsed and filtered. For each sample, productive Simpson clonality was calculated by taking the square root of Simpson's diversity index across productive rearrangements. The table comes from immuneACCESS by way of TCRdb, which keeps in-frame sequences with V and J called. Part of the clones is missing from these tables; in studies checked, under half for an unresolved V gene and the rest for unknown reasons. V and J calls and clone size come straight from that table; D and trimming were deduced from the DNA. The sample profile shows about 270,000 clones; 91% of them were found once. The ten largest account for 2.5% to 3% of the sample.

Comments on this clone: There is no known antigen for this receptor. Within one base of it there is no much larger clone, and no base qualities were kept.

At one collaborating source in Seattle, patients were enrolled during active infection and were followed longitudinally through the course of disease. Each collaborating institution followed its own protocols to collect whole blood in K2EDTA tubes. For TCRbeta analysis, collaborators shipped samples as frozen whole blood, isolated PBMCs, or DNA extracted from either of those sample types. This TCR was sampled from a person aged 18 to 35 with COVID-19, enrolled during active disease. The chain links TRBV6-5 with TRBJ2-7; no D gene can be assigned with confidence. Sequencing was performed on peripheral blood. Here is the DNA: TGTGCCAGCAGTTACGAAGGCGGCACCTACGAGCAGTACTTC. Its protein product is CASSYEGGTYEQYF.